The source of this TCR beta chain is a study of human T cells and chemical hapten exposure. The table lists this clonotype with a few counts. TCRdb redid the calling of the RACE reads with MiXCR, one entry per CDR3 protein. The sample has about 400,000 distinct CDR3 sequences, 6% to 7% seen once. Time point denoted: patch test 2, 6 weeks after DPC sensitization. Treatment indicated: therapeutic diphenylcyclopropenone sensitization with weekly scalp DPC. Unfractionated whole blood yielded the extracted total RNA. The CDR3 extends over 12 amino acids. Trimming removed 3 bases at V and 9 bases at J, with 7 bases between. The germline V gene encodes CDR1 SGHDT and CDR2 YYEEEE.

V and J are TRBV5-6 and TRBJ1-6; D gene uncertain. The sequence derives from a woman aged 18-35 years with alopecia areata. Some clones in this sample may be carry-over from other donors' samples. Sequencing used whole blood, obtained in connection with sensitization to the hapten diphenylcyclopropenone (DPC). The CDR3 loop reads CASSSYRSPLHF. The CDR3 region has the DNA TGTGCCAGCAGCTCTTATCGTTCACCCCTCCACTTT.